These 17 T cell receptor beta chains came from one sample sequenced in a study of cytomegalovirus exposure and HLA in healthy donors. It was with 60 Vbeta and 13 Jbeta primers that the PCR ran. Some clones are missing from TCRdb's copy, which holds only in-frame ones; the method was immunoSEQ multiplex PCR. The sample holds approximately 150,000 clones; about 85% are singletons and the top ten take about 2.5%. Specimen: PBMCs. All receptors come from a man aged 30 to 45 in good health and CMV-seropositive.

DNA for the CDR3: TGTGCCAGCAGCCCCGGGGACAGGGGTTACACTGAAGCTTTCTTT. This gives the protein CASSPGDRGYTEAFF. The chain has TRBV2 and TRBJ1-1; 10 bases fit TRBD1. CDR1 and CDR2 from the germline V gene are SNHLY and FYNNEI. The CDR3 has 15 residues. With V trimmed by 6 bases and J by 3 bases, 7 bases remained unmatched. Full variable domain (remainder filled in from reference TRBV2 and TRBJ1-1): EPEVTQTPSHQVTQMGQEVILRCVPISNHLYFYWYRQILGQKVEFLVSFYNNEISEKSEIFDDQFSVERPDGSNFTLKIRSTKLEDSAMYFCASSPGDRGYTEAFFGQGTRLTVV.

Worth noting for this clone: The junction departs from the called germline gene at one end, perhaps through a read error. This chain links TRBV7-9 with TRBJ1-3, with D perhaps matching TRBD1 (5 bases). Germline loops: CDR1 SEHNR, CDR2 FQNEAQ (reference sequence). The CDR3 is 16 amino acids. DNA for the CDR3: TGTTCCAGCAGCTTAGGGGCAGGGAACTCTGGAAACACCATATATTTT. As protein: CSSSLGAGNSGNTIYF.

The chain employs TRBV5-1 and TRBJ1-1; D may be TRBD1 (6 bases). V shed 0 bases and J shed 1 base, with 10 bases lying between them. CDR1 is SGHRS and CDR2 is YFSETQ in the germline V gene. The CDR3 is made up of 15 amino acids. The CDR3, as DNA: TGCGCCAGCAGCTTGGATCAGGGGAGGAACACTGAAGCTTTCTTT. Translation: CASSLDQGRNTEAFF.

The chain has TRBV7-3 and TRBJ2-5; tentative D call: TRBD2 (5 bases). Germline CDR1 and CDR2: SGHTA and FQGTGA. The V and J ends lost 5 bases and 5 bases respectively, with 15 bases between them. CDR3 length equals 14 residues. In nucleotides, the CDR3 is TGTGCCAGCAGCCCAACTAGTCCCGCGGAGACCCAGTACTTC. This encodes CASSPTSPAETQYF. The full variable domain, rest sourced from reference TRBV7-3 and TRBJ2-5, is GAGVSQTPSNKVTEKGKYVELRCDPISGHTALYWYRQSLGQGPEFLIYFQGTGAADDSGLPNDRFFAVRPEGSVSTLKIQRTERGDSAVYLCASSPTSPAETQYFGPGTRLLVL.

In the case of this clone: At one end, the junction sequence differs from germline, possibly due to a read error. The chain is built from TRBV5-1 and TRBJ2-1, with 12 bases identical to TRBD2. This CDR3 contains 16 residues. Germline lookup yields CDR1 SGHRS and CDR2 YFSETQ. Here the CDR3 DNA reads TGCGCCAGCACCTTGACTAGCGGGAGTATTTACAATGAGCAGTTCTTC. Translation gives CASTLTSGSIYNEQFF.

The chain has TRBV5-4 and TRBJ2-1; no clear D gene. There are 12 residues in the CDR3. Trimming removed 3 bases at V and 4 bases at J, with 5 bases between. Germline CDR1 is SGHNT and CDR2 is YYREEE (reference sequence). CDR3 amino acids: CASSSYYNEQFF. In DNA, the CDR3 is TGTGCCAGCAGCTCTTATTACAATGAGCAGTTCTTC.

This chain joins TRBV11-2 and TRBJ1-3; D unclear. Germline V gives CDR1 SGHAT, CDR2 FQNNGV. This CDR3 comprises 13 residues. V was trimmed by 3 bases and J by 5 bases, leaving 8 bases between them. CDR3 protein: CASSLPDRNTIYF. The DNA of the CDR3 is TGTGCCAGCAGCTTGCCTGACAGAAACACCATATATTTT.

This rearrangement joins TRBV7-9 to TRBJ2-7, with D hard to call. Germline values: CDR1 SEHNR, CDR2 FQNEAQ (reference sequence). The germline V and J ends were trimmed by 1 base and 1 base, with 5 bases remaining between them. This CDR3 is built from 13 residues. In DNA, the CDR3 is TGTGCCAGCAGCTTAGTCAGTTCCTACGAGCAGTACTTC. It translates to CASSLVSSYEQYF.

V usage is TRBV21-1 and J usage is TRBJ2-7; the listed D gene, TRBD2, was not tested against the DNA. TRBV21-1 is a listed pseudogene. CDR3 length: 19 residues. The CDR3 spells CASSKGDRGTSGTAYEQYV. As DNA, the CDR3 is TGTGCCAGCAGCAAAGGAGACAGGGGGACTAGCGGGACCGCTTACGAGCAGTACGTC.

The count of this clone is one. CDR3 sequence reads: CASSFGRQETQYF. The CDR3, as DNA: TGTGCCAGCAGCTTCGGGAGACAAGAGACCCAGTACTTC. V and J are TRBV7-2 and TRBJ2-5; D is possibly TRBD2 (6 bases). The CDR3 loop spans 13 amino acids. V was pared by 3 bases and J by 2 bases, with 7 bases between. Germline CDR1 reads SGHTA; CDR2 reads FQGNSA.

The V call is TRBV27, the J call TRBJ1-2; weak D call: TRBD1 (6 bases). The germline V gene has CDR1 MNHEY and CDR2 SMNVEV (reference sequence). Trimming left V 1 base short and J 5 bases short, with 14 bases between. The CDR3 is made up of 15 amino acids. The CDR3 region has the DNA TGTGCCAGCAGTTTATATGGGGAGGGGGATTATGGCTACACCTTC. Translation gives CASSLYGEGDYGYTF.

The V gene is TRBV5-8, the J gene TRBJ2-3, with 10 positions matching TRBD2. Germline CDR1 reads SGHTS; CDR2 reads YDEGEE. The CDR3 consists of 15 residues. After removal of 1 base from V and 6 bases from J, the junction contained 5 bases not matched to a gene. DNA of the CDR3: TGTGCCAGCAGCTTGCCTAGCGGGAGAGTGGATACGCAGTATTTT. Protein product: CASSLPSGRVDTQYF.

The V gene is TRBV30, the J gene TRBJ1-5, with 9 bases fitting TRBD1. The CDR3 contains 16 residues. Germline V gene sequence: CDR1 GTSNPN, CDR2 SVGIG (reference sequence). The junction had 8 bases not matched to a gene; V was cut back by 1 base and J by 4 bases. CDR3 amino acids: CAWSAPLGTGNQPQHF. The CDR3 DNA is TGTGCCTGGAGTGCGCCCCTCGGGACAGGGAATCAGCCCCAGCATTTT.

CDR3 in DNA: TGTGCCAGCACAGACAGGGTTTGGGAGCAGCCCCAGCATTTT. Its translation is CASTDRVWEQPQHF. This chain uses TRBV6-1 with TRBJ1-5; 7 positions match TRBD1. CDR1 is MNHNS and CDR2 is SASEGT in the germline V gene. The CDR3 sequence is 14 residues long. V lost 7 bases, J lost 7 bases, and 10 bases stayed unmatched.

This clone has only one observation. Germline and junction disagree at one end, which may indicate a read error. The chain couples TRBV7-9 to TRBJ2-7; no definite D call. Germline-derived CDR1 and CDR2 are SEHNR and FQNEAQ (reference sequence). This CDR3 contains 12 residues. Here the CDR3 DNA reads TGTTCCAGCAGCTTACCTCCCTACGAGCAGTACTTC. Translation: CSSSLPPYEQYF.

V gene TRBV6-5 combines with J gene TRBJ2-3, with D maybe TRBD2 (7 bases). The V and J ends lost 6 bases and 0 bases respectively, with 13 bases between them. The germline V gene encodes CDR1 MNHEY and CDR2 SVGAGI. The CDR3 is made up of 15 amino acids. CDR3 residues: CASRGGQSSTDTQYF. CDR3 DNA: TGTGCCAGCAGGGGGGGGCAGTCTAGCACAGATACGCAGTATTTT.

The rearrangement uses TRBV25-1 and TRBJ2-1; TRBD2 aligns across 9 bases. CDR3 length: 12 residues. V lost 8 bases and J lost 9; bases outside the gene matches: 5. Per germline, CDR1 MGHDK and CDR2 SYGVNS. This CDR3 is CASAHSGGEQFF. CDR3 in DNA: TGTGCCAGCGCCCATAGCGGGGGTGAGCAGTTCTTC.